A single sample gave rise to the 13 T cell receptor beta chains below, sequenced in a study of T-cell reconstitution after alpha-beta-depleted transplantation in children. Preparation of the TCRbeta library used unique molecular identifiers. MiXCR, run by TCRdb on the PCR reads, gives a single entry per CDR3 protein. This table holds 440,000 or so distinct CDR3 sequences, over 40% found once. Sequencing used PBMCs, obtained before TCRalphabeta/CD19-depleted stem cell transplant. The source of these receptors is a girl aged 2 to 9 with aplastic anemia, due to receive a stem cell transplant.

This clonotype was seen ten or more times. V is TRBV7-7 and J is TRBJ2-2; the match to TRBD1 covers 7 bases. J lost 0 bases, V lost 4 bases, and 8 bases had no gene match. The CDR3 is made up of 17 amino acids. Germline V gene data show CDR1 as SSHAT and CDR2 as FNYEAQ (reference sequence). CDR3 nucleotides: TGTGCCAGCAGCTCGGTGGGACAGACCCCGAACACCGGGGAGCTGTTTTTT. It specifies CASSSVGQTPNTGELFF.

The V and J genes are TRBV6-5 and TRBJ2-5; tentatively, D is TRBD1 (5 bases). CDR3 size: 15 residues. Per the germline V gene, CDR1 is MNHEY and CDR2 is SVGAGI. Trimming shortened V by 2 bases and J by 1 base, and 11 bases separated the two germline ends. The CDR3 protein is CASSYTTARQETQYF. In nucleotides, the CDR3 is TGTGCCAGCAGTTACACGACAGCCCGCCAAGAGACCCAGTACTTC.

The rearrangement uses TRBV28 and TRBJ2-3; D call uncertain. Looked up from germline, CDR1 is MDHEN and CDR2 is SYDVKM. The CDR3 loop spans 11 amino acids. Trimming pared 4 bases from V and 7 bases from J, leaving 6 bases between. CDR3 in amino acids: CASSWAHTQYF. CDR3 sequence (DNA): TGTGCCAGCAGTTGGGCCCATACGCAGTATTTT.

This clonotype was counted at least ten times. The chain combines TRBV9 with TRBJ2-7, with TRBD2 matching over 7 bases. Germline V CDR1 and CDR2: SGDLS, YYNGEE. The ends lost 3 bases at V and 4 bases at J; junction bases unmatched: 7. CDR3 length: 14 residues. The CDR3 bases are TGTGCCAGCAGCGGGGGAGGGGATCATTACGAGCAGTACTTC. The encoded protein is CASSGGGDHYEQYF.

The J gene is TRBJ2-5, the V gene TRBV7-7; D tentatively reads TRBD1 or TRBD2 (7 bases each). CDR1 is SSHAT, CDR2 FNYEAQ, per germline (reference sequence). This CDR3 is 15 amino acids long. The V end lost 5 bases, the J end lost 2 bases, and 15 bases lay between the germline ends. The CDR3 sequence is CASSGYRGGQETQYF. CDR3 bases: TGTGCCAGCAGCGGATACAGGGGAGGGCAAGAGACCCAGTACTTC.

The V and J genes are TRBV11-1 and TRBJ1-1; weak D call: TRBD1 (5 bases). Looked up from germline, CDR1 is SGHAT and CDR2 is FQDESV (reference sequence). This CDR3 is built from 13 residues. Trimming stripped 4 bases from V and 5 bases from J, with 11 bases between. The CDR3 DNA reads TGTGCCAGCAGCTCGAACCGGGGGACTGAAGCTTTCTTT. It translates to CASSSNRGTEAFF.

This clonotype has ten or more counts. J is TRBJ1-1 and V is TRBV20-1; no definite D call. Looked up from germline, CDR1 is DFQATT and CDR2 is SNEGSKA (reference sequence). This CDR3 is built from 11 residues. The germline V and J ends were trimmed by 2 bases and 8 bases, with 9 bases remaining between them. CDR3 residues: CSARRQAEAFF. Written as DNA, the CDR3 is TGCAGTGCTAGACGGCAGGCGGAAGCTTTCTTT.

A few counts support this clonotype. In DNA, the CDR3 is TGCAGTCCTGCCCACTCCATGACTAGCGGGGATCTCAGGAACATTCAGTACTTC. It is translated as CSPAHSMTSGDLRNIQYF. The chain links TRBV20-1 to TRBJ2-4; 11 bases are a match to TRBD2. V lost 8 bases and J lost 7; bases outside the gene matches: 22. The CDR3 extends over 18 amino acids. Germline V gene lookup returns CDR1 DFQATT and CDR2 SNEGSKA (reference sequence).

This clonotype was counted at least ten times. The gene calls are TRBV27 and TRBJ2-3, with TRBD2 as a possible D gene (5 bases). CDR3 length equals 15 residues. V was cut by 2 bases and J by 0 bases, with 9 bases left in between. Germline values: CDR1 MNHEY, CDR2 SMNVEV (reference sequence). CDR3 nucleotides: TGTGCCAGCAGTTTACCGGGATCTAGCACAGATACGCAGTATTTT. It translates to CASSLPGSSTDTQYF.

V usage is TRBV29-1 and J usage is TRBJ2-7; 7 bases agree with TRBD1. V lost 6 bases, J lost 0 bases, and 5 bases stayed unmatched. CDR1 SQVTM and CDR2 ANQGSEA come from the germline V gene. The CDR3 is made up of 13 amino acids. The CDR3 region has the DNA TGCAGCGTCGGGACAGTCAGCTCCTACGAGCAGTACTTC. Translating gives CSVGTVSSYEQYF.

The genes are TRBV7-2 and TRBJ2-7; 11 nucleotides line up with TRBD2. CDR1 is SGHTA and CDR2 is FQGNSA in the germline V gene. With 1 base clipped from V and 2 bases from J, the junction kept 4 bases outside the gene matches. The CDR3 runs 16 residues. CDR3 DNA: TGTGCCAGCAGCTTAGGCCCTAGCGGGGGGCCCTACGAGCAGTACTTC. Protein sequence: CASSLGPSGGPYEQYF.

The chain is built from TRBV5-1 and TRBJ2-5, with D maybe TRBD1 (6 bases). CDR3 length equals 14 residues. Germline V lookup: CDR1 SGHRS, CDR2 YFSETQ. V was pared by 1 base and J by 5 bases, with 12 bases between. The CDR3 sequence: CASSLTGMSETQYF. In DNA form, the CDR3 reads TGCGCCAGCAGCTTGACAGGGATGAGCGAGACCCAGTACTTC.

This clonotype was counted at least ten times. The genes are TRBV18 and TRBJ2-1; D is ambiguous. The CDR3 consists of 13 residues. Deletions cut 2 bases from V and 5 bases from J, with 7 bases between. CDR1 and CDR2 from the germline V gene are KGHSH and LQKENI. In nucleotides, the CDR3 is TGTGCCAGCTCACCAGGCCAGCACAATGAGCAGTTCTTC. This translates into CASSPGQHNEQFF.